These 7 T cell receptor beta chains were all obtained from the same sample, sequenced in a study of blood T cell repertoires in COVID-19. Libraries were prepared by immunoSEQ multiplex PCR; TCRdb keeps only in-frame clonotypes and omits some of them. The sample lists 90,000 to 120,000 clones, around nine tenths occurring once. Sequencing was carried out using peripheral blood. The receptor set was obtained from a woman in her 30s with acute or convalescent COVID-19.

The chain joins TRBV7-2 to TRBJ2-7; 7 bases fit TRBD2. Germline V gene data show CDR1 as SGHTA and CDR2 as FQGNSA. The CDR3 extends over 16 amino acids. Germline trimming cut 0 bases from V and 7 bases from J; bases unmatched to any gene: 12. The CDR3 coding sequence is TGTGCCAGCAGCTTAGCCAATGGGGGGGTGAAAGGGGAGCAGTACTTC. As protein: CASSLANGGVKGEQYF.

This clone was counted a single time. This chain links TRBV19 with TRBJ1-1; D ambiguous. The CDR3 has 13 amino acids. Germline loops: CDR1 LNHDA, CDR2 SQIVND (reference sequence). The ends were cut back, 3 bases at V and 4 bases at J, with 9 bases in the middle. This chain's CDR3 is CASSIFSVTEAFF. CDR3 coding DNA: TGTGCCAGTAGTATTTTCTCCGTCACTGAAGCTTTCTTT.

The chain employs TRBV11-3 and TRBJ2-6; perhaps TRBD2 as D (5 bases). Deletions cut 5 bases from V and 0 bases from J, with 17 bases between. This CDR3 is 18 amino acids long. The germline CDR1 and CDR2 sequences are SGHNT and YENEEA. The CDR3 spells CASSRGQSSFSGANVLTF. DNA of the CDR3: TGTGCCAGCAGCAGAGGGCAATCTTCCTTCTCTGGGGCCAACGTCCTGACTTTC.

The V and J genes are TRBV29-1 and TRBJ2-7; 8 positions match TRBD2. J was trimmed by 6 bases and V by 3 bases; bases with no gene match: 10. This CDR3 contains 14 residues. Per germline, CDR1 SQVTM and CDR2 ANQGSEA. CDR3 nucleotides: TGCAGCGTTGATCTCGGGACTAGTCCCTTCGAGCAGTACTTC. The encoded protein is CSVDLGTSPFEQYF.

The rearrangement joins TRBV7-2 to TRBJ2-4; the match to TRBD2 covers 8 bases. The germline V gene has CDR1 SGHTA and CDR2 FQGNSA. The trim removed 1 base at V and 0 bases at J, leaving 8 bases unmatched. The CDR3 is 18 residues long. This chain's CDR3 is CASSLDPPGGVAKNIQYF. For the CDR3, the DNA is TGTGCCAGCAGCTTAGACCCCCCGGGGGGGGTAGCCAAAAACATTCAGTACTTC.

This CDR3 reads CASSSIGTGNHEQYF. In DNA form, the CDR3 reads TGTGCCAGCAGTAGTATCGGGACAGGGAACCACGAGCAGTACTTC. This chain links TRBV6-4 with TRBJ2-7; 9 nucleotides match TRBD1. The CDR3 sequence is 15 residues long. The germline V gene encodes CDR1 MRHNA and CDR2 SNTAGT. Trimming cost V 5 bases and J 5 bases; bases outside gene matches: 10.

CDR3 sequence reads: CASSVQGSGEKLFF. The CDR3, as DNA: TGTGCCAGCAGTGTGCAGGGCTCGGGTGAAAAACTGTTTTTT. The chain employs TRBV2 and TRBJ1-4; D is perhaps TRBD1 (5 bases). The CDR3 loop spans 14 amino acids. In germline, CDR1 is SNHLY, CDR2 FYNNEI. The V and J ends lost 4 bases and 7 bases respectively, with 13 bases between them.